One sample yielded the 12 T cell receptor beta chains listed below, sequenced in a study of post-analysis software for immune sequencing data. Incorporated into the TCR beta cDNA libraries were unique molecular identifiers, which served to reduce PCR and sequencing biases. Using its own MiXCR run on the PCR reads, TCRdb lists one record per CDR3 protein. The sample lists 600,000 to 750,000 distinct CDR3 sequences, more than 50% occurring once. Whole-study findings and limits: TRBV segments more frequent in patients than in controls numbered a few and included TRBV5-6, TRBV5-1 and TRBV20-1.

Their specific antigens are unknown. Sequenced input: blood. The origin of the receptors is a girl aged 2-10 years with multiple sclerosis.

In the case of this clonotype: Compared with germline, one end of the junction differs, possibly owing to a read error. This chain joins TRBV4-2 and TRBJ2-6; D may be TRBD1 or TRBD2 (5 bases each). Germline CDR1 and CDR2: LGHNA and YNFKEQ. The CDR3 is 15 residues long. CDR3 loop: CASSQEEAGANVPTF. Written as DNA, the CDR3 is TGTGCCAGCAGCCAAGAGGAGGCTGGGGCCAACGTCCCGACTTTC.

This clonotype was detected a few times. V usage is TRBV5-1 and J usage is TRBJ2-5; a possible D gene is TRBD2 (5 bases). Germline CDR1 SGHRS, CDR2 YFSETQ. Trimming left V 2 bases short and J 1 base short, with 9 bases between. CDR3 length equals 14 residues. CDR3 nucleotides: TGCGCCAGCAGCTTTACCGGGATCCAAGAGACCCAGTACTTC. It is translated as CASSFTGIQETQYF.

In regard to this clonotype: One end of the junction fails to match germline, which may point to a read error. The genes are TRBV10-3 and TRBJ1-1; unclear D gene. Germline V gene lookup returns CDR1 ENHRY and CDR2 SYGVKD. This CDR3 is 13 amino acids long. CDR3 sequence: CDISEEVNTEAFF. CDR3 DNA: TGTGACATCAGTGAGGAGGTGAACACTGAAGCTTTCTTT.

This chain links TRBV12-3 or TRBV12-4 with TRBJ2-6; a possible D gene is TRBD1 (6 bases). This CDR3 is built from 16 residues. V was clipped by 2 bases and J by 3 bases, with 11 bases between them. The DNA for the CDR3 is TGTGCCAGCAGTTTAATGGGGGCGCGTGGGGCCAACGTCCTGACTTTC. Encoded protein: CASSLMGARGANVLTF.

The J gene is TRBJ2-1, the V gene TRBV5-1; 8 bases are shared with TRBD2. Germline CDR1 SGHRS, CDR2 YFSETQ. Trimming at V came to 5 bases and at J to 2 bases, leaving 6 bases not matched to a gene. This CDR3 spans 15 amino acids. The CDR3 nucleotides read TGCGCCAGCAGGGGGGACGGGAGGGCCTACAATGAGCAGTTCTTC. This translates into CASRGDGRAYNEQFF.

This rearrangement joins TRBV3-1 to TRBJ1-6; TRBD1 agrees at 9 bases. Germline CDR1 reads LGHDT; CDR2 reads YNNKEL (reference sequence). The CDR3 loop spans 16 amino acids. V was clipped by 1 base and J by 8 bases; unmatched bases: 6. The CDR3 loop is CASSQADRGIDSPLHF. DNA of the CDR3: TGTGCCAGCAGCCAAGCCGACAGGGGGATCGATTCACCCCTCCACTTT.

In nucleotides, the CDR3 is TGTGCCAGCAGTTCCCGGGGGGGGGACCAAGAGACCCAGTACTTC. Its protein is CASSSRGGDQETQYF. V is TRBV12-3 or TRBV12-4 and J is TRBJ2-5; 8 nucleotides line up with TRBD2. After removal of 4 bases from V and 0 bases from J, the junction contained 4 bases not matched to a gene. The CDR3 is 15 residues long.

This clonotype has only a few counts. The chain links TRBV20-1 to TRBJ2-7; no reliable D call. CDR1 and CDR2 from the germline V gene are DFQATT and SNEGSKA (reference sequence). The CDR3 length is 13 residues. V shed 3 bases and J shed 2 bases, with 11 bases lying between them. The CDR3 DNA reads TGCAGTGCTAGGCGTAACCTCGCCTACGAGCAGTACTTC. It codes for CSARRNLAYEQYF.

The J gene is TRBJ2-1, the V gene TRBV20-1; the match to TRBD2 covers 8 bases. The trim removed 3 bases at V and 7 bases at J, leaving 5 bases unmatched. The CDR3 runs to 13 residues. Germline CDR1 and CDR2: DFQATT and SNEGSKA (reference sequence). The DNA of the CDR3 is TGCAGTGCTAGCGGGGGGGCCATGAATGAGCAGTTCTTC. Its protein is CSASGGAMNEQFF.

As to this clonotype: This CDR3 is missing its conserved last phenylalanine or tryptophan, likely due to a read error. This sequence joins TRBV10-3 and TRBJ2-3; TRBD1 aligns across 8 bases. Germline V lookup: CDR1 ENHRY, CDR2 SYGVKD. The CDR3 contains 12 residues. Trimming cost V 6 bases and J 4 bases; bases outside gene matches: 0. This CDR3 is CAIRTGADTQYS. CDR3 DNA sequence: TGTGCCATCAGGACAGGGGCAGATACGCAGTATTCT.

CDR3 amino acids: CASSPTLAGFYNEQFF. For the CDR3, the DNA is TGTGCCAGCAGTCCGACACTAGCGGGATTCTACAATGAGCAGTTCTTC. The V call is TRBV12-3 or TRBV12-4, the J call TRBJ2-1, with 10 bases lining up with TRBD2. This CDR3 has 16 amino acids. V trimming: 5 bases; J trimming: 3 bases; junction bases outside the gene matches: 7.

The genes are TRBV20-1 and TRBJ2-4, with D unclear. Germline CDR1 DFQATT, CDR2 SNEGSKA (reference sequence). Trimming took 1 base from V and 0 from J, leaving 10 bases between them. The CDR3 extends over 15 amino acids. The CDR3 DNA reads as TGCAGTGCTAGAGTCCGCCTGCTAGCCAAAAACATTCAGTACTTC. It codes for CSARVRLLAKNIQYF.